This T cell receptor beta chain was observed in a study of T cells after yellow fever vaccination. TCRdb analysed the 5' RACE reads with MiXCR anew, one entry per CDR3 protein. In the table there are 250,000 to 350,000 distinct CDR3 sequences, around 4.4% of which are singletons. The CDR3 is 12 residues long. Between the trimmed V and J ends, which lost 1 base and 8 bases, there was a span of 11 bases. Per germline, CDR1 GTSNPN and CDR2 SVGIG (reference sequence). The table lists this clonotype with a few counts. The rearrangement uses TRBV30 and TRBJ1-2; D is undetermined. Sequencing was performed on PBMCs, taken 15 days after the yellow fever booster vaccination. This receptor was identified in a man younger than 35 who received the YFV17D yellow fever vaccine. CDR3 nucleotides: TGTGCCTGGAGTGCTTTCAGAGGGGGCTACACCTTC. Translated, it gives CAWSAFRGGYTF.